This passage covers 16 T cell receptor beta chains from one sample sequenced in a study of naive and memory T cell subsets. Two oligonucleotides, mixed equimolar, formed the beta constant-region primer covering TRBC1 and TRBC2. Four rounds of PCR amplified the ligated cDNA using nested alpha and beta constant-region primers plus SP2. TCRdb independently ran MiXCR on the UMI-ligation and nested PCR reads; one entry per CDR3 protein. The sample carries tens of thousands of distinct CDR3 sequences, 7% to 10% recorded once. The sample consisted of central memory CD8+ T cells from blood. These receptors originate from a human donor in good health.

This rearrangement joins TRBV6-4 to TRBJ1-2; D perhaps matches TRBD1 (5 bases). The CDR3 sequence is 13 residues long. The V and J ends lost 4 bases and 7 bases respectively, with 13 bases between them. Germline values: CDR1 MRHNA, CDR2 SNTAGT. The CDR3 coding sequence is TGTGCCAGCAGTGCTGGAGGGGTAGCTGGCTACACCTTC. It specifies CASSAGGVAGYTF.

Here the CDR3 DNA reads TGTGCCTGCTACCGGGACAGGGGAAACTACGAGCAGTACTTC. Translated: CACYRDRGNYEQYF. The chain has TRBV30 and TRBJ2-7; 10 bases map to TRBD1. The germline CDR1 and CDR2 sequences are GTSNPN and SVGIG (reference sequence). The CDR3 consists of 14 residues. V was clipped by 6 bases and J by 3 bases; unmatched bases: 8.

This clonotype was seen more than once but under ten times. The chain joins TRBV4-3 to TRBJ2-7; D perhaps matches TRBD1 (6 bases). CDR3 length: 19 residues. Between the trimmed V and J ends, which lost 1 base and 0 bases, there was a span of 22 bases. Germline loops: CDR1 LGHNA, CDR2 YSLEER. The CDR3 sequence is CASSQGESSRDTYSYEQYF. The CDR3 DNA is TGCGCCAGCAGCCAAGGGGAGAGCTCCCGGGACACCTACTCCTACGAGCAGTACTTC.

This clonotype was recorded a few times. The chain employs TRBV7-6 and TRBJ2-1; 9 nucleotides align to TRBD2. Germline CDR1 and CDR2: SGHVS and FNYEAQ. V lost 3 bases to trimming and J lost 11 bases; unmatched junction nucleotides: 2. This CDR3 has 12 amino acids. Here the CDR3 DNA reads TGTGCCAGCAGCTTGACTAGCGGCAAGCAGTTCTTC. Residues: CASSLTSGKQFF.

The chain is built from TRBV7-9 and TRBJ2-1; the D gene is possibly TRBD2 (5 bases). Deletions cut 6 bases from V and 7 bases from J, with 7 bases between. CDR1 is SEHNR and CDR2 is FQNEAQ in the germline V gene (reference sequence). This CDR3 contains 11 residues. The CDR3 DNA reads TGTGCCAGCAGAGGGAGTAATGAGCAGTTCTTC. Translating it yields CASRGSNEQFF.

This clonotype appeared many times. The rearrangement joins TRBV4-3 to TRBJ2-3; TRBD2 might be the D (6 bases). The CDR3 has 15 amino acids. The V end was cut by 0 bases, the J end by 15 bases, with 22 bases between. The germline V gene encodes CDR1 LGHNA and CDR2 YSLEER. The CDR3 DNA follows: TGCGCCAGCAGCCAAGACCCTAGTAAGGCGGAGGGCCTTTATTTT. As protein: CASSQDPSKAEGLYF.

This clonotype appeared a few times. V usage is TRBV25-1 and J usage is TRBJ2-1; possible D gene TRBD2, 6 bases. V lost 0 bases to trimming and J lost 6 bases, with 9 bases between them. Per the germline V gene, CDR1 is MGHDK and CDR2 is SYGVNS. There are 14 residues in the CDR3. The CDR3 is CASSEYRDSNEQFF. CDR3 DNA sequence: TGTGCCAGCAGTGAATACCGGGACTCCAATGAGCAGTTCTTC.

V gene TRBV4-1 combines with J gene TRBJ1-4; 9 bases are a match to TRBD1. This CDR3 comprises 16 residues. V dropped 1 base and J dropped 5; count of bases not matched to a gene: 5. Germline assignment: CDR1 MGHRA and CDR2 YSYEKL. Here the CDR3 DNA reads TGCGCCAGCAGCCAAGCTTCCGGGACAGGGAATGAAAAACTGTTTTTT. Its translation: CASSQASGTGNEKLFF.

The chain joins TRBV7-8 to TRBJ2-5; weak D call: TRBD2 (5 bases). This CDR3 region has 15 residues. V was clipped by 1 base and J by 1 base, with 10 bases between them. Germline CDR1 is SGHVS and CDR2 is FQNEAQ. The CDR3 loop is CASSLGPGIQETQYF. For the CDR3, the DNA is TGTGCCAGCAGCTTAGGACCGGGGATCCAAGAGACCCAGTACTTC.

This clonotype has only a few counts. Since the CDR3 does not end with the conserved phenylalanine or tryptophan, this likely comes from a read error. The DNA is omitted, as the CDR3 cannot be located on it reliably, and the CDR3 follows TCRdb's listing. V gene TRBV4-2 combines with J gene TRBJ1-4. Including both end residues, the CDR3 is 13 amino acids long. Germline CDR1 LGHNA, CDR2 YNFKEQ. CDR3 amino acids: CASSQGTEGPHLH.

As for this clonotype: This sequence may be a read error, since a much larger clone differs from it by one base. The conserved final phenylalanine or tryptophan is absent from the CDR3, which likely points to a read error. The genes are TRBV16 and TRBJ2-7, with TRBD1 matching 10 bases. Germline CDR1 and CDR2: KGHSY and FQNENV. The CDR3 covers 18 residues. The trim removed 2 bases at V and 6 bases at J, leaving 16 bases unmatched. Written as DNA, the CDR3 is TGTGCCAGCAGCCAAGGCCTCCCTGCGGGACAGGGGACGGTCGAGCAGTACTCC. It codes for CASSQGLPAGQGTVEQYS.

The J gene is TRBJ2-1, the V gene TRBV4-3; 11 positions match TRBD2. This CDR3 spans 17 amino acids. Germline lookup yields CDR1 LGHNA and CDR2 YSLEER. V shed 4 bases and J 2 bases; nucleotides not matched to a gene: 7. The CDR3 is CASSPRLAGPPYNEQFF. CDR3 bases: TGCGCCAGCAGCCCTCGACTAGCGGGGCCCCCCTACAATGAGCAGTTCTTC.

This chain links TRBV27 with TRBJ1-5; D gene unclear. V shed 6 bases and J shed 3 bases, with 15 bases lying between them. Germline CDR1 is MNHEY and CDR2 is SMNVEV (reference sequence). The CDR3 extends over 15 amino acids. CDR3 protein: CASSPSAGNNQPQHF. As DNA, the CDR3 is TGTGCCAGCAGCCCCTCGGCAGGCAACAATCAGCCCCAGCATTTT.

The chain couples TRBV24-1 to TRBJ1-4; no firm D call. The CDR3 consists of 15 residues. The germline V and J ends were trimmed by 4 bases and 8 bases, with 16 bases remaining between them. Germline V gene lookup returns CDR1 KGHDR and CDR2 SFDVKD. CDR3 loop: CATSDNPGFGEKLFF. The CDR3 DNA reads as TGTGCCACCAGTGACAACCCGGGCTTCGGAGAAAAACTGTTTTTT.

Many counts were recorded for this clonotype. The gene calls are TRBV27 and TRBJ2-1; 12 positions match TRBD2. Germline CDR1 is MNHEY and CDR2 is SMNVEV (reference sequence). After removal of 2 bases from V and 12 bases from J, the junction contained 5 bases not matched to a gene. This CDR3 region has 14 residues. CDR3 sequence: CASSLRTSGMGQFF. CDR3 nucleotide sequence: TGTGCCAGCAGTTTAAGGACTAGCGGGATGGGGCAGTTCTTC.

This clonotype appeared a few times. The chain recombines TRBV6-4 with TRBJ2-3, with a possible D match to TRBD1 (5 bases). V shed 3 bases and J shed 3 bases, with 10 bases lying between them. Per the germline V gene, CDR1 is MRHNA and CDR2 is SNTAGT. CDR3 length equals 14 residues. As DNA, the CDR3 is TGTGCCAGCAGTGAAGGGGAAACGACAGATACGCAGTATTTT. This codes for CASSEGETTDTQYF.